The rows below give T cell receptor beta chains drawn from one sample of a study of Ad26.COV2.S vaccination and SARS-CoV-2 variants. TCRdb's table, derived via immunoSEQ multiplex PCR, lists solely in-frame clones and lacks some. The sample includes roughly 400,000 clones, roughly 91% seen only once; the top ten take approximately 4.5%. The sequenced sample was peripheral blood, obtained in a trial of Ad26.COV2.S vaccine versus placebo. The receptors shown here come from a person aged 18-60 years who received the Ad26.COV2.S COVID-19 vaccine or a placebo. The CDR3 runs from the conserved cysteine through the conserved F or W. The D gene is left open where the match is weak. Size is omitted from some rows. Given values are once, few, many or a class for expanded clones.

D	size	V	J	DNA	CDR3
TRBD2	NA	TRBV27	TRBJ2-7	TGTGCCAGCGTGACTAGCGGGAGTCCGGACGAGCAGTACTTC	CASVTSGSPDEQYF
NA	once	TRBV9	TRBJ2-2	TGTGCCAGCAGCTTTTCCCAAGTCGGGGAGCTGTTTTTT	CASSFSQVGELFF
NA	NA	TRBV10-3	TRBJ2-1	TGTGCCGCGACAGGTTACAATGAGCAGTTCTTC	CAATGYNEQFF
NA	once	TRBV7-8	TRBJ1-1	TGTGCCAGCAGCGCCCAACAGGGCTGGGGGACTGAAGCTTTCTTT	CASSAQQGWGTEAFF
NA	once	TRBV11-2	TRBJ1-2	TGTGCCAGCAGCTTAGATTCCCAGATCCACTATGGCTACACCTTC	CASSLDSQIHYGYTF
NA	NA	TRBV6-5	TRBJ1-1	TGTGCCAGCAGTTCACAGGGAGGCGGCACTGAAGCTTTCTTT	CASSSQGGGTEAFF
NA	NA	TRBV9	TRBJ2-3	TGTGCCAGCAGCCTGACGTGGGGGCACACAGATACGCAGTATTTT	CASSLTWGHTDTQYF
TRBD2	once	TRBV7-2	TRBJ2-1	TGTGCCAGCAGCTTAGGGCTAGCGGGACGCAATGAGCAGTTCTTC	CASSLGLAGRNEQFF
TRBD1	NA	TRBV7-2	TRBJ1-5	TGTGCCAGCAGTCATCGACAGGGCTATCAGCCCCAGCATTTT	CASSHRQGYQPQHF
TRBD1	NA	TRBV19	TRBJ1-5	TGTGCCAGTAGTATCGGACAGGGAGGAAATCAGCCCCAGCATTTT	CASSIGQGGNQPQHF
TRBD1	NA	TRBV5-6	TRBJ2-7	TGTGCCAGCAGCTATGGGGGAGGACAGGGGGTTTACGAGCAGTACTTC	CASSYGGGQGVYEQYF
NA	NA	TRBV5-1	TRBJ1-4	TGCGCCAGCAGCCGTGACGGGGAAAGGACTAATGAAAAACTGTTTTTT	CASSRDGERTNEKLFF
TRBD1	NA	TRBV2	TRBJ2-1	TGTGCCAGCAGTGAAGGACCAGGGGGAAATGAGCAGTTCTTC	CASSEGPGGNEQFF
NA	NA	TRBV12-3/TRBV12-4	TRBJ2-2	TGTGCCAGCCAGGAGGCAAACACCGGGGAGCTGTTTTTT	CASQEANTGELFF
TRBD2	NA	TRBV20-1	TRBJ2-3	TGCAGTGCTAGTGCTAGCGGGGTCACAGATACGCAGTATTTT	CSASASGVTDTQYF
NA	NA	TRBV11-2	TRBJ2-5	TGTGCCAGCAGCCGTCGGACTTACGGAGAGACCCAGTACTTC	CASSRRTYGETQYF
NA	NA	TRBV19	TRBJ1-2	TGTGCCAGTAGTATGGGCCAGTCCTATGGCTACACCTTC	CASSMGQSYGYTF
TRBD1	NA	TRBV7-2	TRBJ2-6	TGTGCCAGCAGCTTGGGACAGGGTTCTGGGGCCAACGTCCTGACTTTC	CASSLGQGSGANVLTF
TRBD1	NA	TRBV2	TRBJ2-2	TGTGCCACCCAAGACAGGGCGAACACCGGGGAGCTGTTTTTT	CATQDRANTGELFF
NA	NA	TRBV30	TRBJ1-2	TGTGCCTGGAGTGGCGGGGGGGCGAGGGGCTACACCTTC	CAWSGGGARGYTF
NA	NA	TRBV5-4	TRBJ2-1	TGTGCCAGCAGCTTGAGGCCCCCGTTGAGCTCCTACAATGAGCAGTTCTTC	CASSLRPPLSSYNEQFF
NA	NA	TRBV7-9	TRBJ2-1	TGTGCCAGCAGCTTAGCAGCTACACATCCAGCCTACAATGAGCAGTTCTTC	CASSLAATHPAYNEQFF
NA	NA	TRBV27	TRBJ1-1	TGTGCCAGCAAGGTCGGGTTGAACACTGAAGCTTTCTTT	CASKVGLNTEAFF
TRBD1	NA	TRBV4-3	TRBJ1-2	TGCACCAGCAGCCAAGATCTGACAGGGAACTATGGCTACACCTTC	CTSSQDLTGNYGYTF
NA	NA	TRBV5-5	TRBJ1-1	TGTGCCAGCAGCGGAATTCAGGGGACTGAAGCTTTCTTT	CASSGIQGTEAFF
TRBD1	NA	TRBV3-1/TRBV3-2	TRBJ2-3	TGTGCCAGCAGCCCCGGGACAGGGGTTGCGACAGATACGCAGTATTTT	CASSPGTGVATDTQYF
NA	NA	TRBV7-8	TRBJ1-5	TGTGCCAGCAGCTTAGGATCCATGGAGCCCCAGCATTTT	CASSLGSMEPQHF
NA	once	TRBV7-2	TRBJ1-3	TGTGCCAGCAGCACCCTACAGGGATTTTCTGGAAACACCATATATTTT	CASSTLQGFSGNTIYF
NA	NA	TRBV2	TRBJ2-7	TGTGCCAGCAGTGACTCCTCCTACGAGCAGTACTTC	CASSDSSYEQYF
TRBD1	NA	TRBV4-1	TRBJ2-3	TGCGCCAGCAGCCGTTTCGACAGGGTGTTGGATACGCAGTATTTT	CASSRFDRVLDTQYF
NA	NA	TRBV7-7	TRBJ2-3	TGTGCCAGCAGCTTAGGGGGCGGGCGCACAGATACGCAGTATTTT	CASSLGGGRTDTQYF
TRBD1	once	TRBV5-1	TRBJ2-5	TGCGCCAGCAGATCAGGGGGTGGAGAGACCCAGTACTTC	CASRSGGGETQYF
NA	NA	TRBV10-3	TRBJ2-2	TGTGCCATCAGTGAAGCTAGTCGGACCGGGGAGCTGTTTTTT	CAISEASRTGELFF
TRBD1	NA	TRBV7-2	TRBJ2-7	TGTGCCAGCAGCTACCGACAGGGGGTATTCGGCGAGCAGTACTTC	CASSYRQGVFGEQYF
TRBD1	NA	TRBV9	TRBJ2-6	TGTGCCAGCAGCGTAGGGGACAGCTTCTCTGGGGCCAACGTCCTGACTTTC	CASSVGDSFSGANVLTF
NA	NA	TRBV7-2	TRBJ2-1	TGTGCCAGCAGCTTAGTACTGGGACATGAGCAGTTCTTC	CASSLVLGHEQFF
TRBD1	NA	TRBV28	TRBJ1-1	TGTGCCAGCAGGGCTGGGACAGGGAGGATGAACACTGAAGCTTTCTTT	CASRAGTGRMNTEAFF
NA	NA	TRBV20-1	TRBJ2-7	TGCAGTGCTAGTAAGAGTTCCTACGAGCAGTACTTC	CSASKSSYEQYF
NA	NA	TRBV5-1	TRBJ2-1	TGCGCCAGCAGCTTGAGGGGGGCGCTCGATGAGCAGTTCTTC	CASSLRGALDEQFF
NA	NA	TRBV6-2/TRBV6-3	TRBJ2-5	TGTGCCAGCAGTTACTTTCGGGGGTCGGAGACCCAGTACTTC	CASSYFRGSETQYF
NA	NA	TRBV28	TRBJ1-1	TGTGCCAGCAGGGTGGTCGAGACTGAAGCTTTCTTT	CASRVVETEAFF
NA	NA	TRBV5-1	TRBJ2-1	TGCGCCAGCAGCTTGGGTGGACAGCGCTCCTACAATGAGCAGTTCTTC	CASSLGGQRSYNEQFF
NA	NA	TRBV7-8	TRBJ2-1	TGTGCCAGCAGCTTAGCCCCGAAGCCAGGATCCAATGAGCAGTTCTTC	CASSLAPKPGSNEQFF
TRBD2	NA	TRBV5-1	TRBJ2-7	TGCGCCAGCAGCTTAAGGACTAGCAGCTACGAGCAGTACTTC	CASSLRTSSYEQYF
NA	NA	TRBV28	TRBJ2-7	TGTGCCAGCAGAGAGGCTCCCTTTTGGATGGGGGAGCAGTACTTC	CASREAPFWMGEQYF
NA	NA	TRBV9	TRBJ2-1	TGTGCCAGCTCCCTCTCAGCTGGTGAGCAGTTCTTC	CASSLSAGEQFF
TRBD1	NA	TRBV5-1	TRBJ1-5	TGCGCCAGCAGCCCCAGGGGGCTAGGTCAGCCCCAGCATTTT	CASSPRGLGQPQHF
TRBD2	NA	TRBV6-1	TRBJ2-1	TGTGCCAGCAGTGAAGCGGAGCGGGAGAATTACAATGAGCAGTTCTTC	CASSEAERENYNEQFF